Detailed here is one T cell receptor beta chain. The V and J ends lost 10 bases and 2 bases, in that order; junction bases with no gene match: 8. This CDR3 region has 13 residues. Germline values: CDR1 ENHRY, CDR2 SYGVKD. The sample originates from a study of shared clonotypes between healthy human individuals. Produced via immunoSEQ multiplex PCR; TCRdb's table is partial and in-frame only. The sample holds 2,500,000 or so clones; more than 80% are singletons and the top ten take 0.11% to 0.15%. The rearrangement links TRBV10-3 to TRBJ2-7; 7 bases align to TRBD1. Sequencing used naive CD4+ T cells sorted from blood. Subset: CD45RA+ positively selected. The TCR was taken from a man aged 18 to 29 in good health. The CDR3 DNA is TGTGCCACCCAGGGGGTAGCCCCCTACGAGCAGTACTTC. It translates to CATQGVAPYEQYF.